Described below is a single T cell receptor beta chain sequence and its context. There is no known antigen for this receptor. There are no base qualities to consult, and no much larger clone falls within one base. The entry originates in a study of shared clonotypes between healthy human individuals (dated by TCRdb to the early 2020s). For the study in its entirety: A couple of women and three men aged 18 to 49 years were included in the cohort. Each donor's leukapheresis produced roughly between roughly 0.85 and 9.5 billion PBMCs. The study deeply sequenced blood TCR repertoires of about 5 healthy adults to estimate repertoire size and the extent of clonotype sharing between individuals. For each donor, CD4 naive and CD4 memory were each given three plates, CD8 naive was given two plates, and CD8 memory was given one plate. Libraries were prepared and TCR repertoires were sequenced by different laboratories using diverse techniques, in order to increase sequencing depth and limit assay-specific biases.

Using the deep immunoSEQ assay, TCR CDR3 regions were amplified from genomic DNA by multiplex PCR. Extracted genomic DNA from each cell subset was distributed evenly across all wells of several immunoSEQ 96-well plates, and each plate was treated as a replicate. For sorted subsets, 200 ng of genomic DNA, equivalent to around 29,000 T cell genomes, went into each replicate PCR. The purified libraries were quantified using a Qubit 3.0 fluorometer, sized with a Bioanalyzer 2100, and then quantified again using the KAPA Library Quantification kit. Every immunoSEQ 96-well plate was sequenced on a dedicated single-read 150-cycle Illumina NextSeq 550 flow cell. The authors' pipeline ran thus. The immunoSEQ output contained only junctional sequences without quality scores, so filtering could not match that applied to full-length reads. Sequences were annotated with PyIR, a Python wrapper for IgBLAST v1.9, and V/J genes and CDR3 were assigned using IMGT germline references. Any read was removed if the V/J assignment was weak (E-value above 1e-6), the CDR3 was missing, or the read contained stop codons, out-of-frame junctions, or ambiguous translated residues. V3J clonotypes were defined by identical inferred V gene, J gene, and CDR3 amino acid sequence. Percentage overlap between repertoires was computed as shared unique clonotypes divided by the size of the smaller repertoire. Richness of each repertoire was evaluated using RTK rarefaction, the Chao1 estimator, and Recon v2.1 estimates of unobserved clonotypes. Generation probabilities were computed with OLGA for all TCRbeta clonotypes obtained by the gDNA method from a handful of donors. Imported from immuneACCESS, the table was reduced by TCRdb to in-frame sequences with V and J called. These copies leave out some clones; in studies compared against another copy, an unresolved V gene accounts for under half, and the cause of the remainder is not known. Clonal size and the V and J genes are those of that table, whereas D and trimming came from the DNA. The sample table records some 2.1 million clones; 90% to 95% of these occur just once. The ten top clones hold 0.1% to 0.15% of the sample.

Study-level results and caveats: Compared with non-shared clonotypes, the clonotypes found in all four sorted-subset donors had higher generation probabilities. The genetic and exposure-history diversity represented was limited by the small number of donors. Across a handful of donors, approximately 4.9% of naive CD4, roughly 3.5% of naive CD8, 2% to 2.5% of memory CD4, and around 0.4% of memory CD8 clonotypes were shared. Estimated clonotype richness was generally larger for naive than for memory subsets. Based on pairwise subsampling, the degree of clonotype sharing among donors was expected to be affected by sequencing depth. Sampling was restricted to blood, and TCR repertoires in tissue are likely to differ from TCR repertoires in blood. Even with the large sequencing depth, rarefaction of the sorted-subset datasets indicated that sequencing was incomplete.

Trimming leaves V shorter by 0 bases and J shorter by 2 bases, with the junction holding 3 bases beyond the gene matches. From the germline V gene, CDR1 is SGHRS and CDR2 is YFSETQ. Including cysteine and phenylalanine, the CDR3 has 15 amino acids. CDR3 DNA only is kept here, 45 bases in frame from base 1. Donors were healthy HIV-negative adults with no recently reported acute infections or vaccinations. Only Caucasian adults living in Nashville, Tennessee, USA were represented among the donors. Magnetic negative selection was used to enrich CD4+ T cells, after which naive cells were positively selected on CD45RA and the negative fraction became the memory subset. After blood collection by leukapheresis, PBMCs were isolated using Ficoll-Histopaque density gradient centrifugation and then cryopreserved in the vapor phase of liquid nitrogen. Analytical flow cytometry was used to check the purity and quantity of each magnetically sorted T cell population. From each sorted fraction, genomic DNA was isolated and quantified by UV absorbance on a Nanodrop 2000c.

The rearranged chain carries TRBV5-1 and TRBJ2-7; TRBD2 aligns with 9 central bases. The receptor was isolated from a man between 18 and 29 years old in good health. Sequencing used naive CD4+ T cells sorted from blood. Explained via the paper, the cell subset or site label denotes: CD45RA+ positively selected. The DNA sequence is as follows: TGCGCCAGCAGCTTGGTTGCGGGAGGGGCCTACGAGCAGTACTTC. This yields the protein CASSLVAGGAYEQYF.